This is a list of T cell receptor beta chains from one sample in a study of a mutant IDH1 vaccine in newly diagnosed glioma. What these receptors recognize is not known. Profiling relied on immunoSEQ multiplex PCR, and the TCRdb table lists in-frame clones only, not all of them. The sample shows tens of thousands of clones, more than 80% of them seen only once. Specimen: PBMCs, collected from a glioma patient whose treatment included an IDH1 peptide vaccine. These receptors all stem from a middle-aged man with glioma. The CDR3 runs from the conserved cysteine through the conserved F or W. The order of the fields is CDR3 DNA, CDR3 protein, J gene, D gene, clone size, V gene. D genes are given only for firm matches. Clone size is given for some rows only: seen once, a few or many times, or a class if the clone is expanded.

CDR3 DNA: TGTGCCAGCTCACCAGCTACAGGGTATGACACTGAAGCTTTCTTT; CDR3 protein: CASSPATGYDTEAFF; J gene: TRBJ1-1; D gene: -; clone size: -; V gene: TRBV18
CDR3 DNA: TGTGCCAGCATTCCCCGACAGGGGGCGAAGCAGACCCAGTACTTC; CDR3 protein: CASIPRQGAKQTQYF; J gene: TRBJ2-5; D gene: -; clone size: -; V gene: TRBV21-1
CDR3 DNA: TGTGCCAGCAGCTTAGTTGGTGGGGAGGCGGAGACCCAGTACTTC; CDR3 protein: CASSLVGGEAETQYF; J gene: TRBJ2-5; D gene: -; clone size: -; V gene: TRBV7-2
CDR3 DNA: TGTGCCAGCAGCTCGGGGACAGGGGAAGGCACTGAAGCTTTCTTT; CDR3 protein: CASSSGTGEGTEAFF; J gene: TRBJ1-1; D gene: TRBD1; clone size: -; V gene: TRBV7-9
CDR3 DNA: TGTGCCAGCTCGTCGGACGCGCAGCTCACAGATACGCAGTATTTT; CDR3 protein: CASSSDAQLTDTQYF; J gene: TRBJ2-3; D gene: -; clone size: -; V gene: TRBV18
CDR3 DNA: TGCGCCAGCAGCCAAGGACAGCCGTACAATGAGCAGTTCTTC; CDR3 protein: CASSQGQPYNEQFF; J gene: TRBJ2-1; D gene: -; clone size: -; V gene: TRBV4-3
CDR3 DNA: TGTGCCAGCAGCTCCCAACAGGGGAGGGGAACCTACGAGCAGTACTTC; CDR3 protein: CASSSQQGRGTYEQYF; J gene: TRBJ2-7; D gene: -; clone size: -; V gene: TRBV7-9
CDR3 DNA: TGTGCCAGCAGTGACGGGACAGGGGTTCGAGATGAAAAACTGTTTTTT; CDR3 protein: CASSDGTGVRDEKLFF; J gene: TRBJ1-4; D gene: TRBD1; clone size: once; V gene: TRBV25-1
CDR3 DNA: TGTGCCAGTAGTATCGCAAGTAGCAATCAGCCCCAGCATTTT; CDR3 protein: CASSIASSNQPQHF; J gene: TRBJ1-5; D gene: -; clone size: -; V gene: TRBV19
CDR3 DNA: TGTGCCAGCAGCTTAGAACCAAACACTGAAGCTTTCTTT; CDR3 protein: CASSLEPNTEAFF; J gene: TRBJ1-1; D gene: -; clone size: -; V gene: TRBV7-2
CDR3 DNA: TGTGCCAGCAGCTCCAGCTGGCTGAGCACCTACGAGCAGTACTTC; CDR3 protein: CASSSSWLSTYEQYF; J gene: TRBJ2-7; D gene: -; clone size: -; V gene: TRBV7-9
CDR3 DNA: TGTGCCAGCAGCTTGGAGGGCTCCCGGAAAGCTAATGAAAAACTGTTTTTT; CDR3 protein: CASSLEGSRKANEKLFF; J gene: TRBJ1-4; D gene: -; clone size: -; V gene: TRBV5-6
CDR3 DNA: TGTGCCAGCAGCTCCCTGTTTACCAGGGTAAACACTGAAGCTTTCTTT; CDR3 protein: CASSSLFTRVNTEAFF; J gene: TRBJ1-1; D gene: -; clone size: -; V gene: TRBV5-8
CDR3 DNA: TGTGCCAGCAGCGAGCAGGGAAATGAAAAACTGTTTTTT; CDR3 protein: CASSEQGNEKLFF; J gene: TRBJ1-4; D gene: -; clone size: -; V gene: TRBV7-9
CDR3 DNA: TGTGCCAGCAGCTCCCAATCCGAAGATACGCAGTATTTT; CDR3 protein: CASSSQSEDTQYF; J gene: TRBJ2-3; D gene: -; clone size: once; V gene: TRBV7-2
CDR3 DNA: TGTGCCAGCAGTTTATTCAGGAGGGGCAGTTACGAAAAACTGTTTTTT; CDR3 protein: CASSLFRRGSYEKLFF; J gene: TRBJ1-4; D gene: -; clone size: -; V gene: TRBV28
CDR3 DNA: TGTGCCAGCAGCTTAAACTGGGCGAACACAGATACGCAGTATTTT; CDR3 protein: CASSLNWANTDTQYF; J gene: TRBJ2-3; D gene: -; clone size: few; V gene: TRBV11-2
CDR3 DNA: TGTGCCAGCAGCTCTCCGGGACTCCTGAATGGCTACACCTTC; CDR3 protein: CASSSPGLLNGYTF; J gene: TRBJ1-2; D gene: -; clone size: -; V gene: TRBV7-9
CDR3 DNA: TGTGCCAGCTCACCAGTACAGGGACAGGGGGCAAACTCACCCCTCCACTTT; CDR3 protein: CASSPVQGQGANSPLHF; J gene: TRBJ1-6; D gene: TRBD1; clone size: -; V gene: TRBV18
CDR3 DNA: TGTGCCAGCAGCCGTACAGCCGGCTCTGGAAACACCATATATTTT; CDR3 protein: CASSRTAGSGNTIYF; J gene: TRBJ1-3; D gene: -; clone size: -; V gene: TRBV7-9
CDR3 DNA: TGCGCCAGCAGCTTGTCCGGACTAGCGGGAGTCTGGCAAGAGACCCAGTACTTC; CDR3 protein: CASSLSGLAGVWQETQYF; J gene: TRBJ2-5; D gene: TRBD2; clone size: -; V gene: TRBV5-1
CDR3 DNA: TGCGCCAGCAGCCCCGGCGGCAGGGGTGGTACGAATCAGCCCCAGCATTTT; CDR3 protein: CASSPGGRGGTNQPQHF; J gene: TRBJ1-5; D gene: -; clone size: -; V gene: TRBV4-1
CDR3 DNA: TGTGCCATCCAACCCAGCCCGGCTAACTATGGCTACACCTTC; CDR3 protein: CAIQPSPANYGYTF; J gene: TRBJ1-2; D gene: -; clone size: -; V gene: TRBV10-3